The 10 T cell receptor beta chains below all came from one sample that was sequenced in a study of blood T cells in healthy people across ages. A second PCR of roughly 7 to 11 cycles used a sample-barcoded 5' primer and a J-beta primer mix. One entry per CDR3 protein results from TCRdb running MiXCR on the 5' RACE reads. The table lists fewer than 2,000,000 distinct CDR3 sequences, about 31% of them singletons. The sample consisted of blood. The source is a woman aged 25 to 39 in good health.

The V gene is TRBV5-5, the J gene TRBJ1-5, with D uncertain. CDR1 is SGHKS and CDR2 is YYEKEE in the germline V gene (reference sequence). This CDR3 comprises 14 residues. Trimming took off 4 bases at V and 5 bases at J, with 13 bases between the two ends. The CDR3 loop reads CASSILGSDQPQHF. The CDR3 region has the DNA TGTGCCAGCAGCATACTAGGAAGCGATCAGCCCCAGCATTTT.

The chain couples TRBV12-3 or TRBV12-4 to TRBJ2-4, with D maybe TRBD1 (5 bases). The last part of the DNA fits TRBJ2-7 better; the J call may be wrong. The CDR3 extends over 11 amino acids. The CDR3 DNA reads TGTGCCAGCACCTGGGGCGACGAGCAGTACGTC. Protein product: CASTWGDEQYV.

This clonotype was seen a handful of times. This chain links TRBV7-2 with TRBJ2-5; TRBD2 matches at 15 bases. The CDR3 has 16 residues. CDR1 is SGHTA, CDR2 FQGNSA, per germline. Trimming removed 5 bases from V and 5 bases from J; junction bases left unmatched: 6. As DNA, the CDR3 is TGTGCCAGCAGCCCCGGGACTAGCGGGAGGTCCGAGACCCAGTACTTC. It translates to CASSPGTSGRSETQYF.

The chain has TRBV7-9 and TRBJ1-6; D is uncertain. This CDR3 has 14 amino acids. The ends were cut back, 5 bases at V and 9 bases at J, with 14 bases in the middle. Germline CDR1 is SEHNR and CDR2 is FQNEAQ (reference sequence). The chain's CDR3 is CASSPVRTGSPLHF. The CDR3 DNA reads TGTGCCAGCAGCCCCGTAAGGACTGGTTCACCCCTCCACTTT.

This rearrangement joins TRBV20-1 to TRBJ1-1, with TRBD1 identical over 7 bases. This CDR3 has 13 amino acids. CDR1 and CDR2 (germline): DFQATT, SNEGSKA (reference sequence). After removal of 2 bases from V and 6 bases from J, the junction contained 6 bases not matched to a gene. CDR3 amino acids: CSARIRTGAEAFF. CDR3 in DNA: TGCAGTGCTAGAATCCGGACAGGCGCTGAAGCTTTCTTT.

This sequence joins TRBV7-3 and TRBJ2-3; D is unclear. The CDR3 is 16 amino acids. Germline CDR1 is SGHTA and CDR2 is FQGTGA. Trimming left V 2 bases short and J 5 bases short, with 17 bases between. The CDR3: CASSLLLRSPRDTQYF. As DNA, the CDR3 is TGTGCCAGCAGCTTACTTCTCCGCTCCCCCCGAGATACGCAGTATTTT.

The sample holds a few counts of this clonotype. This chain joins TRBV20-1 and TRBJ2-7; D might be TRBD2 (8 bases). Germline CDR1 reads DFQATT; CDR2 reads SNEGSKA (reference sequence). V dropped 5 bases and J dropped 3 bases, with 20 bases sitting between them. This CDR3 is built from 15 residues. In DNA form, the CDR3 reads TGCAGTGCTGGGGACAGCCGGACTAGCATCTACGAGCAGTACTTC. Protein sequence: CSAGDSRTSIYEQYF.

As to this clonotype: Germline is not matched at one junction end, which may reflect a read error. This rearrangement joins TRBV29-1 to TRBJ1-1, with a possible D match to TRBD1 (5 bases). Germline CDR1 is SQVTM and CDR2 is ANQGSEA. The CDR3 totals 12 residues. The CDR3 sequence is CSVDSSDTEAFF. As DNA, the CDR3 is TGCAGCGTTGATTCGTCGGACACTGAGGCTTTCTTT.

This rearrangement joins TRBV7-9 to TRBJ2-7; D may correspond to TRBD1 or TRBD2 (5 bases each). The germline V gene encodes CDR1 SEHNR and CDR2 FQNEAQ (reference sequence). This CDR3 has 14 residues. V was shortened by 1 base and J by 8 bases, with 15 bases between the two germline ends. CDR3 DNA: TGTGCCAGCAGCTTAGTCGGGGCCCGGGATAAGCAGTACTTC. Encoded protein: CASSLVGARDKQYF.

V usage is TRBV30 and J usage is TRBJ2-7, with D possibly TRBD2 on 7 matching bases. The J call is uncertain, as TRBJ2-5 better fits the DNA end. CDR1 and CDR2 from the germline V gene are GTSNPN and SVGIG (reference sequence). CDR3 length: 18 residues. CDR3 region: CAWSVLDMRGGRRETQYF. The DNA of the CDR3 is TGTGCCTGGAGTGTACTCGATATGAGGGGGGGGAGGAGAGAGACCCAGTACTTC.